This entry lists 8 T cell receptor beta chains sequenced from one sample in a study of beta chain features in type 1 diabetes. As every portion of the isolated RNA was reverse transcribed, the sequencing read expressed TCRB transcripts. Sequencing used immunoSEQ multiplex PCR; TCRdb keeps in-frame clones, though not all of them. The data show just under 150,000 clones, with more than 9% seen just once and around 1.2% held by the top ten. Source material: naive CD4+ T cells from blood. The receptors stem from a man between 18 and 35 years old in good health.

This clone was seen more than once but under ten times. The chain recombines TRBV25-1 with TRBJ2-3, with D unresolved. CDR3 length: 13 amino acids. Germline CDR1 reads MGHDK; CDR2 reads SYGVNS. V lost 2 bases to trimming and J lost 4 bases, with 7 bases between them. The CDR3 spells CASSEIVADTQYF. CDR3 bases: TGTGCCAGCAGTGAAATTGTAGCAGATACGCAGTATTTT.

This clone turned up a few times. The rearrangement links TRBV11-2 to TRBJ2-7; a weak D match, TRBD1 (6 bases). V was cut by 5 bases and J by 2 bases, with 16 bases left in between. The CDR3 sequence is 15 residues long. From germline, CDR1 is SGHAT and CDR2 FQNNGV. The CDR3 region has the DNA TGTGCCAGCAGCCCAGCCCGACAGGCCCCCTACGAGCAGTACTTC. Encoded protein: CASSPARQAPYEQYF.

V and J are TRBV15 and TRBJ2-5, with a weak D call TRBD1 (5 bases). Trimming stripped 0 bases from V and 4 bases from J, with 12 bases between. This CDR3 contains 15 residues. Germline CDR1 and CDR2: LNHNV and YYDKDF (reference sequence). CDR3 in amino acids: CATSREDSSRETQYF. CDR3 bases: TGTGCCACCAGCAGAGAAGACAGCAGCAGAGAGACCCAGTACTTC.

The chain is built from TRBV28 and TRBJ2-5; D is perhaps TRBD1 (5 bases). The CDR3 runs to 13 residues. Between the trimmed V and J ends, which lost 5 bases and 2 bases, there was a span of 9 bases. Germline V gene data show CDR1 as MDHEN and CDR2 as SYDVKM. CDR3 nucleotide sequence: TGTGCCAGCAGTGAAGGGGCGCAAGAGACCCAGTACTTC. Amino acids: CASSEGAQETQYF.

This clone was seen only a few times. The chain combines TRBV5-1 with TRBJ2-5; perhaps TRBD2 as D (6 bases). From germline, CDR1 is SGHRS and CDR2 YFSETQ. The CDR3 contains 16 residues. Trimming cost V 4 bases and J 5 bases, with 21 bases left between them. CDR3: CASSITVGTAGETQYF. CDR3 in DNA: TGCGCCAGCAGCATAACCGTAGGGACTGCCGGGGAGACCCAGTACTTC.

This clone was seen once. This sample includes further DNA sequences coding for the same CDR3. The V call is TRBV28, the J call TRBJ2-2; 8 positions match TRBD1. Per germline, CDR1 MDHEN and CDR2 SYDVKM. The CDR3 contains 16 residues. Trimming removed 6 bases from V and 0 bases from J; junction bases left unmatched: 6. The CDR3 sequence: CASSGQDRANTGELFF. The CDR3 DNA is TGTGCCAGCAGCGGACAGGACAGGGCGAACACCGGGGAGCTGTTTTTT.

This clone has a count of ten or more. The CDR3: CASSPPGQQAGNTIYF. CDR3 nucleotide sequence: TGTGCCAGCTCACCTCCGGGACAACAGGCTGGAAACACCATATATTTT. This chain links TRBV18 with TRBJ1-3; D is perhaps TRBD1 (6 bases). The germline V and J ends were trimmed by 3 bases and 2 bases, with 14 bases remaining between them. This CDR3 spans 16 amino acids. The V gene's germline CDR1 is KGHSH and CDR2 LQKENI.

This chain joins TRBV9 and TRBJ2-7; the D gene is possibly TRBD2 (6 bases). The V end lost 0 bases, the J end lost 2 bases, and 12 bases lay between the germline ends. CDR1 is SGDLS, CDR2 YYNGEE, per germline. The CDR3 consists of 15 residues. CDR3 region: CASSVGVAGPYEQYF. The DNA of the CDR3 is TGTGCCAGCAGCGTAGGGGTGGCGGGGCCCTACGAGCAGTACTTC.